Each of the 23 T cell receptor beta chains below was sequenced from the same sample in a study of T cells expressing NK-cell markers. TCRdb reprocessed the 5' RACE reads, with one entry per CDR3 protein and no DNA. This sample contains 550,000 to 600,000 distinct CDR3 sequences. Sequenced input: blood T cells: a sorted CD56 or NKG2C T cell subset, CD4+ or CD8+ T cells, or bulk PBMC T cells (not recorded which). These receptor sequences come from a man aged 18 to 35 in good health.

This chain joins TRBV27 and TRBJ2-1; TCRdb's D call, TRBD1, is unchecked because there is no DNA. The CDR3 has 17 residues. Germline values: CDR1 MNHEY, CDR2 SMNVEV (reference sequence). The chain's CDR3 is CASSQTPRTSSYNEQFF.

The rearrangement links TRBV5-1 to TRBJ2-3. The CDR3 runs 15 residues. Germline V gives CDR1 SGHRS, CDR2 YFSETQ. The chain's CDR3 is CASSLVTVSTDTQYF.

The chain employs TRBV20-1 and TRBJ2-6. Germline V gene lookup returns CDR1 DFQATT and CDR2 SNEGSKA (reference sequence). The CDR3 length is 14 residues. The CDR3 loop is CSARDIKAPNVLTF.

The chain's CDR3 is CSATRHREETQYF. The chain joins TRBV20-1 to TRBJ2-5; there is no DNA to check the TCRdb D call of TRBD1. The CDR3 is made up of 13 amino acids. CDR1 DFQATT and CDR2 SNEGSKA come from the germline V gene (reference sequence).

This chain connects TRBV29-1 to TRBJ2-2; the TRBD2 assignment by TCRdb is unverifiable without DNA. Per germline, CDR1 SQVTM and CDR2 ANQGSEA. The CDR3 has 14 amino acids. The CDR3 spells CSVGEATNTGELFF.

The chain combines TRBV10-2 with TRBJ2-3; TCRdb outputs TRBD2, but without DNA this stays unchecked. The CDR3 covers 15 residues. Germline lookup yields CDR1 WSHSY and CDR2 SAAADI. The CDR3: CASSERLAGADTQYF.

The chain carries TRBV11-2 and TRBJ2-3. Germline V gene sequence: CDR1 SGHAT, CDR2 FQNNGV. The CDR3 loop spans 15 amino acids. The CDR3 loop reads CASSFRDGSTDTQYF.

The CDR3 sequence is CASSSTSFSGNEQFF. This chain links TRBV7-9 with TRBJ2-1. This CDR3 has 15 residues. The V gene's germline CDR1 is SEHNR and CDR2 FQNEAQ (reference sequence).

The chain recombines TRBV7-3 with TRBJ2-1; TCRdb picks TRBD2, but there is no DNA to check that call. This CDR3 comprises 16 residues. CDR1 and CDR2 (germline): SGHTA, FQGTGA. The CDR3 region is CASSINSGRPYNEQFF.

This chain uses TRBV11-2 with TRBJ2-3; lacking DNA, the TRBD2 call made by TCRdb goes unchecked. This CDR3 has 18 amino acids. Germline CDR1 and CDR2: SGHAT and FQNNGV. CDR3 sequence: CASSLVPGGAGLADTQYF.

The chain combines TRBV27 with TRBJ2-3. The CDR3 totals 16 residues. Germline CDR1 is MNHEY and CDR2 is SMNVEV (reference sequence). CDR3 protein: CASSLSRPASTDTQYF.

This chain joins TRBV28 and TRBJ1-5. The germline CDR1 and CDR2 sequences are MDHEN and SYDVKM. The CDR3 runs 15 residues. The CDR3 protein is CASSLRGRVNQPQHF.

The CDR3 loop is CASRKLAGGPMEQFF. This sequence joins TRBV12-3 or TRBV12-4 and TRBJ2-1; the TRBD2 assignment by TCRdb is unverifiable without DNA. The CDR3 loop spans 15 amino acids.

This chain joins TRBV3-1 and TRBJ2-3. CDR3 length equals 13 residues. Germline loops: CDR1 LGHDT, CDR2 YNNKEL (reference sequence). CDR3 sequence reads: CASSLLGPDTQYF.

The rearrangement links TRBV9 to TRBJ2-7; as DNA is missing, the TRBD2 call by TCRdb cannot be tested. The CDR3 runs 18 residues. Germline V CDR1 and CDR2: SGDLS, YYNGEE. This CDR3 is CASSPHSPTSGRTDEQYF.

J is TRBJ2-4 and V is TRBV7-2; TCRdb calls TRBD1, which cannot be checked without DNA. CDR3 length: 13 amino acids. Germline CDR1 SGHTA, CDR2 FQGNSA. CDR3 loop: CASSSRPERKWYF.

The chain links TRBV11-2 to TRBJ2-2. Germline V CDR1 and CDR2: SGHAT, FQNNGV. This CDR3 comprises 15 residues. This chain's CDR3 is CASSFDRQITGELFF.

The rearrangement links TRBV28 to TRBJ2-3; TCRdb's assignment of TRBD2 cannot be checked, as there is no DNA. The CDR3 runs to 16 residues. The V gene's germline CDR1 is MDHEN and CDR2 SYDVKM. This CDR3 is CASSLGLAGSSDTQYF.

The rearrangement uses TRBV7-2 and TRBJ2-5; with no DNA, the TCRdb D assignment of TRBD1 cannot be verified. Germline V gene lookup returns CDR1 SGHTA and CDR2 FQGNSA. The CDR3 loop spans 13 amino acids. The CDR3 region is CASSSLGEETQYF.

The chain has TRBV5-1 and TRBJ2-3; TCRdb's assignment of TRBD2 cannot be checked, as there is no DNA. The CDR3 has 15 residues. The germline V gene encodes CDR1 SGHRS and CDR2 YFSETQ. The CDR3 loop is CASSPSGRGTDTQYF.

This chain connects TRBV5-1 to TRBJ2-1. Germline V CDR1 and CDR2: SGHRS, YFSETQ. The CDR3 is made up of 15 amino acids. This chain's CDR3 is CASSSGEGWYNEQFF.

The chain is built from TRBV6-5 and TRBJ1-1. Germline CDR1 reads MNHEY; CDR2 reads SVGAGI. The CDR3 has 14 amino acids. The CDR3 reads CASSYSPGPTEAFF.

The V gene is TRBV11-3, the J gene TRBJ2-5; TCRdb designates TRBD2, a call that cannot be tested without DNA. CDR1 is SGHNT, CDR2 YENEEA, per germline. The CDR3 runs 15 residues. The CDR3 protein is CASHGTSEIQETQYF.